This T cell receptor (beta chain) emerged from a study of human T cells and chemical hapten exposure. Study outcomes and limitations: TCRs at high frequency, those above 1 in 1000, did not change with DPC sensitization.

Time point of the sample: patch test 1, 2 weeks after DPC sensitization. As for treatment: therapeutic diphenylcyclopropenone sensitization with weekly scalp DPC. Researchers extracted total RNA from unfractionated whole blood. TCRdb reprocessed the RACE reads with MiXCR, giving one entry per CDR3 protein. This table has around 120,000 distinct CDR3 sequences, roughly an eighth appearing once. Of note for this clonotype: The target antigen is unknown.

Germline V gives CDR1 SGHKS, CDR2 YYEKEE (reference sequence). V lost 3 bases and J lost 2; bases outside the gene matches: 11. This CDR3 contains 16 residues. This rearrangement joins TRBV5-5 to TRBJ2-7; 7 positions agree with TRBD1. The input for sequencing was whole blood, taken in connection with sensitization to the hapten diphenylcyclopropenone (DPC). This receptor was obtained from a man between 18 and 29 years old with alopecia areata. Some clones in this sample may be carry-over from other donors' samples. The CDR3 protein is CASSSLTQGLAYEQYF. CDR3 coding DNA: TGTGCCAGCAGCTCCTTAACACAGGGGCTCGCCTACGAGCAGTACTTC.